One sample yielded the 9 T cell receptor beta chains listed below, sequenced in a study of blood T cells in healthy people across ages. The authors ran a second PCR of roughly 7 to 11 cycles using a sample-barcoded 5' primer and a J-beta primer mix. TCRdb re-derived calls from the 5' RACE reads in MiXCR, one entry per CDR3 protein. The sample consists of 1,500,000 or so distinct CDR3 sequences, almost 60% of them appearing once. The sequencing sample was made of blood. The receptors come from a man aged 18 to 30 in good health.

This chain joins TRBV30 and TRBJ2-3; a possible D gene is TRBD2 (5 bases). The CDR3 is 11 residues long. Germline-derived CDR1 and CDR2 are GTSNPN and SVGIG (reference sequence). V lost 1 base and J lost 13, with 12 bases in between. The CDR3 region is CAWSERYGKYF. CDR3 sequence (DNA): TGTGCCTGGAGTGAGCGGTATGGGAAGTATTTT.

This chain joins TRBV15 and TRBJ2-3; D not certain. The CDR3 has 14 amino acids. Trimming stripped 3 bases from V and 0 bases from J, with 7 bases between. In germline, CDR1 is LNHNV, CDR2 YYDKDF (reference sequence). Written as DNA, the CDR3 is TGTGCCACCAGCAGTGAACGAAGCACAGATACGCAGTATTTT. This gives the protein CATSSERSTDTQYF.

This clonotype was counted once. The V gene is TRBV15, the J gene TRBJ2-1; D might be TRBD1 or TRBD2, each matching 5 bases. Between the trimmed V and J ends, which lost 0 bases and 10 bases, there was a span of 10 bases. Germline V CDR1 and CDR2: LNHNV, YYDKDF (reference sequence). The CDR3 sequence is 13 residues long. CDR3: CATSREGVPEQFF. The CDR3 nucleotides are TGTGCCACCAGCAGAGAGGGGGTCCCCGAGCAGTTCTTC.

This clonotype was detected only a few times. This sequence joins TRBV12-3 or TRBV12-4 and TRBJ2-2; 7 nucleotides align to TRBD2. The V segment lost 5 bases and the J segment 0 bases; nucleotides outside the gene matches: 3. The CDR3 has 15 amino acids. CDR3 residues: CASSGDYPNTGELFF. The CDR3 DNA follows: TGTGCCAGCAGTGGGGACTACCCGAACACCGGGGAGCTGTTTTTT.

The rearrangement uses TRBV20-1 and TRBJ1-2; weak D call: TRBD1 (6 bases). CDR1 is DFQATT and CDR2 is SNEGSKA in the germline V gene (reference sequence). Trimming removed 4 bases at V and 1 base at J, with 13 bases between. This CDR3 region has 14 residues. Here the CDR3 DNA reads TGCAGTGCTACCCAGGGGTTGGGTAACTATGGCTACACCTTC. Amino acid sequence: CSATQGLGNYGYTF.

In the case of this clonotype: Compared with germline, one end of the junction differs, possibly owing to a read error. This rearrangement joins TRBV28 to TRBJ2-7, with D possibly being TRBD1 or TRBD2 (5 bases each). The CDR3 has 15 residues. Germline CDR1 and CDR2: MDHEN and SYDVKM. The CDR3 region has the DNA TGTGCCAGCTGCTCCCTAATCCCGGGACCTTACGGGCAGTACTTC. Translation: CASCSLIPGPYGQYF.

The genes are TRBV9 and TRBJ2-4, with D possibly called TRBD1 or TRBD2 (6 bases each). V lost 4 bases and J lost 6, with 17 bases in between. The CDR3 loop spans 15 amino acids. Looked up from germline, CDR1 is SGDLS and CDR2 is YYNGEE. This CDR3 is CASSPRAGGRNIQYF. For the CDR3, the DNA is TGTGCCAGCAGCCCAAGGGCTGGGGGGCGAAACATTCAGTACTTC.

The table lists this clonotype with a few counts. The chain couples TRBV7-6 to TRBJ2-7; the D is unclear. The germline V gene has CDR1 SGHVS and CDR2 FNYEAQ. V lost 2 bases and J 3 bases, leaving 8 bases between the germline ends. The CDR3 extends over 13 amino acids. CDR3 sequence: CASSLMLDYEQYF. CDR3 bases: TGTGCCAGCAGCTTAATGCTCGACTACGAGCAGTACTTC.

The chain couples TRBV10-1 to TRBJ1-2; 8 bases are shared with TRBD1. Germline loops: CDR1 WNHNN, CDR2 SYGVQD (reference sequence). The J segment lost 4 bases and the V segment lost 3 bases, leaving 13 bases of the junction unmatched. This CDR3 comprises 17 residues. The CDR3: CASSEGPGGASVYGYTF. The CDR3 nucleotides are TGCGCCAGCAGTGAAGGTCCAGGGGGCGCATCGGTCTATGGCTACACCTTC.